The present entry profiles one T cell receptor beta chain with its context. Its antigen remains unidentified. No per-base quality is available; no much larger clone lies one base away. Peripheral blood CD8+ and CD4+ T cells from healthy donors, Susac syndrome patients and multiple sclerosis patients were profiled by high-throughput TCR beta sequencing. Healthy donors were age- and sex-matched controls. Bulk CD8+ and CD4+ T cells were purified by magnetic negative isolation, while CD8+ TEMRA cells were enriched using FACS. Blood was collected in EDTA tubes and processed within 24 hours, with PBMCs isolated through density gradient centrifugation. PBMCs destined for TCR sequencing were cryopreserved in liquid nitrogen and later thawed in a 37 °C water bath. The sorted or isolated CD4+, CD8+ and CD8+ TEMRA cells had a purity of 90% or higher. RNA was extracted using the RNeasy kit, and 0.5 to 1 microgram was reverse transcribed with random hexamers. The immunoSEQ multiplex PCR assay, covering 54 Vbeta and 13 Jbeta segments, was used to amplify TCR beta CDR3 regions. PCR amplification bias was corrected using a synthetic template baseline for primer optimization and computational correction. The authors' pipeline ran thus. Reads were annotated to V, D and J genes per IMGT and analyzed with immunoSEQ Analyzer, keeping only productive sequences. Clonality was calculated as one minus the Shannon entropy normalized by log2 of the number of productive unique sequences. For each patient and control, public and private clones were evaluated within the 100 most prevalent clones. Clones were defined as Susac-specific when absent from the healthy and MS cohorts, from about 1,100 published viral clones and from other ImmuneACCESS disease sequences. TCRdb trimmed the raw reads at Q25, called clones with MiXCR and kept productive beta chains. Every entry covers one CDR3 protein and lists the most common genes and DNA from its rows. The V and J calls here are based on TCRdb, not the publication. This sample has 130,000 to 150,000 distinct CDR3 sequences in its table, and about 93% of those were observed once. The ten largest clones add up to over 0.25% of the sample.

The data belong to a study of CD8 T cells in Susac syndrome (dated by TCRdb to the late 2010s). The study in broad terms: Whether CD8+ T cell activation and differentiation in Susac syndrome was antigen driven was tested using repertoire sequencing. The study compared CD8+ T cell repertoire clonality among 12 healthy donors, roughly 14 Susac syndrome patients and fewer than 19 multiple sclerosis patients.

The paper as a whole reports these results and caveats: The number of individuals in the TCR sequencing and HLA analysis was acknowledged as relatively small.

Including the terminal cysteine and phenylalanine, the CDR3 comprises 16 residues. The kept DNA is CDR3 alone, 48 bases in frame from the first base. V is cut by 5 bases and J by 1 base, and the space between the germline ends is 18 bases. From the germline V gene, CDR1 is MDHEN and CDR2 is SYDVKM. Input material: CD8+ T cells from PBMCs. The TCR comes from a human donor in good health. Recombination joined TRBV28 with TRBJ2-7; a weak D assignment points to TRBD2 (7 bases agree). The nucleotide sequence reads TGTGCCAGCAGTGCTCGAGGGGGGGGGCGATCCTACGAGCAGTACTTC. This translates into CASSARGGGRSYEQYF. This CDR3, with the reference TRBV28 and TRBJ2-7 proteins standing in past its ends, gives the full variable domain DVKVTQSSRYLVKRTGEKVFLECVQDMDHENMFWYRQDPGLGLRLIYFSYDVKMKEKGDIPEGYSVSREKKERFSLILESASTNQTSMYLCASSARGGGRSYEQYFGPGTRLTVT.